Below, one T cell receptor beta chain is given with its context. No antigen is known for it. The authors reverse transcribed all of the isolated RNA, so sequencing captured expressed TCRB transcripts. Sequencing was performed with immunoSEQ multiplex PCR; in TCRdb, only in-frame clones are kept and a portion is missing. This table has 35,000 to 50,000 clones, approximately 49% appearing once. The CDR3 has 16 amino acids. Germline V gene lookup returns CDR1 SGHTA and CDR2 FQGTGA. After removal of 5 bases from V and 3 bases from J, the junction contained 7 bases not matched to a gene. The data were taken from a study of beta chain features in type 1 diabetes. Study information: Sorted cells, approximately 110 million in number, were examined across all samples.

Findings and limits, study-wide: The study found fewer insertions and more deletions at VDJ junctions in type 1 diabetes patients.

The chain has TRBV7-3 and TRBJ2-3, with 11 bases identical to TRBD2. The TCR sequence derives from a woman under 40 in good health. The sample was stem cell memory CD4+ T cells from blood. The CDR3 coding sequence is TGTGCCAGCAGCCTCCGACTAGCGGGAATAACAGATACGCAGTATTTT. It translates to CASSLRLAGITDTQYF. The full variable domain, rest sourced from reference TRBV7-3 and TRBJ2-3, is GAGVSQTPSNKVTEKGKYVELRCDPISGHTALYWYRQSLGQGPEFLIYFQGTGAADDSGLPNDRFFAVRPEGSVSTLKIQRTERGDSAVYLCASSLRLAGITDTQYFGPGTRLTVL.